Below, one T cell receptor beta chain is given with its context. The antigen is undetermined. This sample is drawn from a study of T cells expressing NK-cell markers. Study summary: Sorted CD3+CD56+NKG2C+, CD3+CD56+NKG2C- and CD3+CD56-NKG2C+ T cells supplied TCR beta repertoires. Study-level findings and limits: In roughly six donors, dominant NKG2C+ clonotypes were roughly 1.0-7.5% of CD8+ T cells.

TCRdb re-analyzed the 5' RACE reads; it lists each CDR3 protein once, without DNA. Across 350,000 to 450,000 distinct CDR3 sequences, the top ten clones capture 5% to 5.5% of the sample. Sequencing was performed on blood T cells: a sorted CD56 or NKG2C T cell subset, CD4+ or CD8+ T cells, or bulk PBMC T cells (not recorded which). The clonotype was recovered from a man aged 18-69 years in good health.

The chain's CDR3 is CASSLPTSSYEQYF. The chain uses TRBV5-5 and TRBJ2-7. The CDR3 runs 14 residues. CDR1 is SGHKS and CDR2 is YYEKEE in the germline V gene (reference sequence).